This note documents a single T cell receptor (beta chain) sequence. This likely comes from a read error, as the CDR3 has no conserved phenylalanine or tryptophan at its end. Because the CDR3's place on the DNA is in doubt, the DNA is left out and the CDR3 is given as listed by TCRdb. The sample originates from a study of blood T cell repertoires in COVID-19. This table comes from immunoSEQ multiplex PCR, and its TCRdb copy is limited to in-frame clones, with some not included. The table shows some 170,000 clones, with roughly 87% occurring only once. Counting both end residues, the CDR3 totals 8 amino acids. Germline V gene data show CDR1 as SGHDN and CDR2 as FVKESK.

The TCR was taken from a human donor with acute COVID-19. The donor label of this sample is uncertain. The sample consisted of PBMCs or T cells enriched from blood (not recorded which). The genes are TRBV14 and TRBJ1-1. This CDR3 is CASSPGGG.